The entry below describes one TCR beta chain. This receptor's antigen is unknown. Base qualities are not recorded, but no much larger clone differs from it by a single base. Reads for this sample came from an Illumina NovaSeq 6000. TCR cDNA was synthesized by 5'RACE template switching, through which a universal primer site and unique molecular identifiers were introduced. Priming of cDNA synthesis was performed from both the TCR alpha and TCR beta constant segments. Library amplification used two PCR steps, and the second PCR step added sample barcodes and sequencing adapters. Libraries were sequenced on Illumina HiSeq 2500 (2x100 bp) or NovaSeq (2x150 bp). Turning to the authors' computational methods: Demultiplexing of reads and collapsing into UMI consensus sequences were performed with MIGEC, and V(D)J alignment was carried out with MiXCR. Clonotypes responding to the vaccine were identified with edgeR on replicate PBMC samples, with the criteria of FDR below 0.01 and a log2 fold change above 5 up to day 15. Bulk clonotypes were assigned CD4 or CD8 identity according to which sequenced CD4 or CD8 repertoire held them at higher abundance. The public reads were run again by TCRdb, first through fastp at Q25 and then through MiXCR, and only productive beta chains were kept. CDR3 protein sequences are deduplicated, and each keeps its most common genes and DNA. What appears here as the V and J calls and clone size reflects TCRdb's work, not the paper's. This sample comprises 250,000 to 300,000 distinct CDR3 sequences, 5.2% of them detected only once. 2.5% to 4% of the sample rests with the top ten.

This sample is part of a study of T cells after yellow fever vaccination (dated by TCRdb to about 2019). In terms of the full investigation: The SMART-Seq v4 Ultra Low Input RNA kit was used to prepare libraries from fractions with low cell numbers. Blood samples were taken at several timepoints before and after primary and secondary immunization, and bulk PBMC replicates and cell subsets were isolated. The cohort comprised two healthy male donors, one aged 18 to 30 and one aged 30 to 39 years. To track T-cell clones before and after primary and booster YFV17D yellow fever vaccination, bulk TCR alpha and beta repertoires were sequenced longitudinally.

In the paper's terms, the treatment or condition label means: live attenuated yellow fever vaccine strain. PBMCs were isolated from peripheral blood using a standard Ficoll-Paque protocol. Dynabeads CD4 and CD8 positive selection kits were used to isolate CD4 and CD8 T-cell fractions. TriZol was used to extract RNA from bulk PBMCs, from CD4 and CD8 fractions, and from dextramer-positive and dextramer-negative fractions. CDR1 and CDR2, looked up from the germline V gene, are MNHEY and SVGEGT. V is clipped by 5 bases and J by 1 base, and the sequence between their germline boundaries is 8 bases long. The CDR3, from cysteine to phenylalanine, totals 13 residues. Only the CDR3 part of the read is kept: 39 bases, read in frame from the first base. On the study overall, not on this receptor specifically: Because the study included only a couple of donors, the extent to which the findings can be generalized is limited. Computational filtering was needed because FACS-sorted repertoires could contain abundant contaminating clonotypes from the bulk population. The secondary T-cell response was found to be weaker but faster than the primary response, with a peak reached on day 5 rather than on day 15. After the booster, most clones that had expanded after primary vaccination were detected again (over 95% of CD4 and about 88% of CD8), suggesting broad maintenance of memory. A small share of clonotypes was detected in both CD4 and CD8 compartments, with the overlap likely arising from convergent recombination.

The sequence joins TRBV6-2 or TRBV6-3 to TRBJ1-2; the D gene remains uncertain. The sample here was CD4+ T cells sorted from PBMCs, taken on the day of the yellow fever booster vaccination. This clonotype was obtained from a man aged 18 to 29 who received the YFV17D yellow fever vaccine. The DNA reads TGTGCCAGCAGTCCAGATTTTAACTATGGCTACACCTTC. Translation gives CASSPDFNYGYTF.